This T cell receptor beta chain emerged from a study of OX40 agonist ivuxolimab in advanced cancers. For the study at large: Six ivuxolimab dose levels, 0.01 to 10 mg/kg, were given intravenously every 2 weeks. Previous treatment with anti-PD-1, anti-PD-L1 or anti-CTLA-4 therapy was allowed; 30% to 50% had received some.

To note about this clone: Its antigen remains unknown.

Study observations and caveats: CD8+ T cells showed, on average, more clonal expansion than CD4+ cells. At 0.1 to 3.0 mg/kg, clonal expansion of CD4+ and CD8+ blood T cells had occurred by week 6.

Deletions cut 6 bases from V and 3 bases from J, with 15 bases between. CDR1 is SQVTM, CDR2 ANQGSEA, per germline. The CDR3 spans 15 residues. TCRdb's table, derived via immunoSEQ multiplex PCR, lists solely in-frame clones and lacks some. The table records approximately 82,000 clones, around 92% of them present only once. V gene TRBV29-1 combines with J gene TRBJ2-6; D is possibly TRBD2 (5 bases). The TCR originated in an adult with an advanced solid tumor such as melanoma, head and neck, liver or kidney cancer. Sequenced material: CD4+ or CD8+ T cells sorted from blood, taken in a trial of the OX40 agonist ivuxolimab. CDR3 coding DNA: TGCAGCGTGGGGATTTCGGGAAGTGGGGCCAACGTCCTGACTTTC. Translating it yields CSVGISGSGANVLTF. The full variable domain, completed using reference TRBV29-1 and TRBJ2-6, is SAVISQKPSRDICQRGTSLTIQCQVDSQVTMMFWYRQQPGQSLTLIATANQGSEATYESGFVIDKFPISRPNLTFSTLTVSNMSPEDSSIYLCSVGISGSGANVLTFGAGSRLTVL.